The present entry profiles one T cell receptor beta chain with its context. The PCR contained 60 Vbeta and 13 Jbeta primers. Original analysis: About 10 million of tens of millions of unique TCR beta chains were shared, per a later count. TCRdb's table, derived via immunoSEQ multiplex PCR, lists solely in-frame clones and lacks some. V and J calls plus clone size are reproduced from that table; the DNA served to infer D and trimming. This table has about 160,000 clones, approximately 80% appearing once. The record originates from a study of cytomegalovirus exposure and HLA in healthy donors. The CDR3 contains 15 residues. V dropped 7 bases and J dropped 7; count of bases not matched to a gene: 5. CDR1 MNHEY and CDR2 SVGAGI come from the germline V gene.

The chain is built from TRBV6-5 and TRBJ2-1, with 15 nucleotides matching TRBD2. The clonotype comes from a man aged 25 to 40 in good health and CMV-seropositive. The sample consisted of PBMCs. CDR3 sequence reads: CASIGLAGGRNEQFF. In DNA form, the CDR3 reads TGTGCCAGCATTGGACTAGCGGGGGGGAGGAATGAGCAGTTCTTC.